These 30 T cell receptor beta chains share one sample of origin, sequenced in a study of early T cells in non-severe SARS-CoV-2 infection. TCRdb used MiXCR to reprocess the 5' RACE reads, holding one entry per CDR3 protein. The sample yields tens of thousands of distinct CDR3 sequences, roughly 12% seen once. The specimen sequenced was whole blood. Source of these receptors: an adult who was a healthcare worker with PCR-confirmed SARS-CoV-2 infection or an uninfected control (not recorded which).

This clonotype was counted ten times or more. V and J are TRBV20-1 and TRBJ1-2, with unresolved D. This CDR3 is 11 amino acids long. Germline-derived CDR1 and CDR2 are DFQATT and SNEGSKA (reference sequence). CDR3 residues: CIAPDNYGYTF. CDR3 sequence (DNA): TGCATTGCCCCTGACAACTATGGCTACACCTTC.

This clonotype was observed at least ten times. The chain carries TRBV2 and TRBJ2-1, with 13 bases that match TRBD2. The CDR3 runs 17 residues. V shed 7 bases and J 2 bases; nucleotides not matched to a gene: 8. Germline-derived CDR1 and CDR2 are SNHLY and FYNNEI. In DNA form, the CDR3 reads TGTGCCAGCACCACCGGGACTAGCGGGATGACCTACAATGAGCAGTTCTTC. Its translation: CASTTGTSGMTYNEQFF.

The V gene is TRBV5-1, the J gene TRBJ2-3; 8 bases agree with TRBD1. V trimming: 6 bases; J trimming: 5 bases; junction bases outside the gene matches: 5. Germline V gives CDR1 SGHRS, CDR2 YFSETQ. There are 13 residues in the CDR3. In DNA form, the CDR3 reads TGCGCCAGCACCTTCACAGGGGGAGATACGCAGTATTTT. Protein: CASTFTGGDTQYF.

V is TRBV9 and J is TRBJ2-1, with a possible D match to TRBD2 (5 bases). Between the trimmed V and J ends, which lost 0 bases and 2 bases, there was a span of 9 bases. Germline V gives CDR1 SGDLS, CDR2 YYNGEE. CDR3 length equals 15 residues. The CDR3 DNA follows: TGTGCCAGCAGCGTAGCGTCTAGCCCCTACAATGAGCAGTTCTTC. As protein: CASSVASSPYNEQFF.

This clonotype occurred a few times. The rearrangement joins TRBV12-3 or TRBV12-4 to TRBJ2-1; D uncertain. Trimming removed 2 bases at V and 10 bases at J, with 12 bases between. CDR3 length equals 13 residues. The CDR3 nucleotides read TGTGCCAGCAGTTTAATCCGGGCAAGCGAGCAGTTCTTC. Protein product: CASSLIRASEQFF.

This clonotype was seen ten or more times. The chain couples TRBV27 to TRBJ1-2, with 7 bases lining up with TRBD1. Looked up from germline, CDR1 is MNHEY and CDR2 is SMNVEV (reference sequence). The CDR3 runs to 16 residues. With 3 bases clipped from V and 3 bases from J, the junction kept 10 bases outside the gene matches. The DNA for the CDR3 is TGTGCCAGCAGTTTCCGCACAGGGGTCGGCTACTATGGCTACACCTTC. Translation: CASSFRTGVGYYGYTF.

This chain links TRBV6-1 with TRBJ2-2; TRBD2 aligns across 9 bases. The trim removed 1 base at V and 3 bases at J, leaving 6 bases unmatched. Germline V gene lookup returns CDR1 MNHNS and CDR2 SASEGT. The CDR3 extends over 17 amino acids. The CDR3: CASSEGGGRADTGELFF. In nucleotides, the CDR3 is TGTGCCAGCAGTGAAGGTGGCGGGAGGGCCGACACCGGGGAGCTGTTTTTT.

The count of this clonotype is one. The V call is TRBV12-3 or TRBV12-4, the J call TRBJ1-2; D is possibly TRBD1 (6 bases). The CDR3 runs to 12 residues. The V end lost 7 bases, the J end lost 7 bases, and 13 bases lay between the germline ends. CDR3 loop: CASNRAGAGYTF. CDR3 DNA sequence: TGTGCCAGCAATAGGGCAGGGGCTGGCTACACCTTC.

The chain joins TRBV5-4 to TRBJ1-6; the D is unclear. The ends were cut back, 0 bases at V and 10 bases at J, with 17 bases in the middle. The germline V gene encodes CDR1 SGHNT and CDR2 YYREEE (reference sequence). The CDR3 contains 16 residues. CDR3 sequence reads: CASSLVAAQARSPLHF. The CDR3 nucleotides read TGTGCCAGCAGCTTGGTGGCCGCTCAAGCGAGGTCACCCCTCCACTTT.

The V and J genes are TRBV5-1 and TRBJ2-3, with a weak D call TRBD2 (5 bases). V was clipped by 6 bases and J by 3 bases, with 11 bases between them. This CDR3 contains 13 residues. The germline V gene has CDR1 SGHRS and CDR2 YFSETQ. The CDR3 is CASIYEGTDTQYF. In DNA, the CDR3 is TGCGCCAGCATCTATGAGGGAACAGATACGCAGTATTTT.

The chain links TRBV5-1 to TRBJ1-2, with no clear D. Between the trimmed V and J ends, which lost 5 bases and 4 bases, there was a span of 6 bases. CDR1 and CDR2 (germline): SGHRS, YFSETQ. The CDR3 contains 11 residues. The CDR3 loop is CASRQTYGYTF. DNA for the CDR3: TGCGCCAGCAGGCAGACCTATGGCTACACCTTC.

This clonotype was found many times. CDR3 nucleotide sequence: TGCGCCAGCAGCTTGAGCCGGGGGCGTATCGATGAGCAGTTCTTC. Protein sequence: CASSLSRGRIDEQFF. V gene TRBV5-1 combines with J gene TRBJ2-1, with D possibly being TRBD1 or TRBD2 (6 bases each). Looked up from germline, CDR1 is SGHRS and CDR2 is YFSETQ. This CDR3 spans 15 amino acids. V dropped 1 base and J dropped 8 bases, with 16 bases sitting between them. The full variable domain, with the rest looked up from reference TRBV5-1 and TRBJ2-1, is KAGVTQTPRYLIKTRGQQVTLSCSPISGHRSVSWYQQTPGQGLQFLFEYFSETQRNKGNFPGRFSGRQFSNSRSEMNVSTLELGDSALYLCASSLSRGRIDEQFFGPGTRLTVL.

This clonotype was seen at least ten times. The rearrangement links TRBV4-1 to TRBJ2-1; 16 bases align to TRBD2. CDR1 and CDR2 from the germline V gene are MGHRA and YSYEKL. Trimming took 6 bases from V and 7 from J; bases not matched to a gene: 3. The CDR3 covers 15 residues. The CDR3 sequence is CASRTGLAGGNEQFF. In nucleotides, the CDR3 is TGCGCCAGCAGAACGGGACTAGCGGGAGGGAATGAGCAGTTCTTC.

This clonotype was detected many times. The V call is TRBV3-1, the J call TRBJ2-1, with 10 bases identical to TRBD2. Germline V gives CDR1 LGHDT, CDR2 YNNKEL (reference sequence). The J segment lost 7 bases and the V segment lost 1 base, leaving 10 bases of the junction unmatched. This CDR3 has 17 residues. The CDR3 nucleotides are TGTGCCAGCAGCCAAGGCTTAGCGGGAGGATTGTGGAATGAGCAGTTCTTC. Amino acids: CASSQGLAGGLWNEQFF.

The J gene is TRBJ2-7, the V gene TRBV29-1, with D possibly TRBD1 on 6 matching bases. This CDR3 has 13 residues. CDR1 is SQVTM and CDR2 is ANQGSEA in the germline V gene. V was trimmed by 8 bases and J by 3 bases, leaving 17 bases between them. CDR3 coding DNA: TGCAGCTTAGACGGGACATCCCGCTACGAGCAGTACTTC. Translating it yields CSLDGTSRYEQYF.

The chain employs TRBV3-1 and TRBJ1-5; no clear D. With 0 bases removed from V and 9 bases from J, the gap between germline ends came to 9 bases. CDR1 is LGHDT and CDR2 is YNNKEL in the germline V gene (reference sequence). The CDR3 loop spans 13 amino acids. The CDR3 region is CASSQDEGLPQHF. The CDR3 DNA is TGTGCCAGCAGCCAAGATGAGGGATTGCCCCAGCATTTT.

This chain joins TRBV29-1 and TRBJ1-2; TRBD1 aligns across 7 bases. This CDR3 is built from 15 residues. V was pared by 3 bases and J by 6 bases, with 13 bases of the junction left unmatched. The germline CDR1 and CDR2 sequences are SQVTM and ANQGSEA. CDR3 nucleotides: TGCAGCGTTGATCGCCCGGGACAGTCATACCATGGCTACACCTTC. This gives the protein CSVDRPGQSYHGYTF.

This clonotype was seen only once. This chain joins TRBV10-3 and TRBJ1-6; D perhaps matches TRBD1 (6 bases). Germline-derived CDR1 and CDR2 are ENHRY and SYGVKD. This CDR3 comprises 15 residues. Trimming left V 2 bases short and J 5 bases short, with 10 bases between. CDR3 nucleotides: TGTGCCATCAGTGAGGCAGGACAGAATAATTCACCCCTCCACTTT. Protein product: CAISEAGQNNSPLHF.

There are a few counts of this clonotype. The V gene is TRBV7-3, the J gene TRBJ2-7; D not resolved. Germline V gene lookup returns CDR1 SGHTA and CDR2 FQGTGA. V lost 5 bases and J 3 bases, leaving 8 bases between the germline ends. The CDR3 has 12 residues. The CDR3: CASSKDGYEQYF. DNA of the CDR3: TGTGCCAGCAGCAAGGACGGCTACGAGCAGTACTTC.

This clonotype was seen ten or more times. This chain joins TRBV7-2 and TRBJ2-3; 7 nucleotides match TRBD2. CDR3 length: 15 amino acids. Looked up from germline, CDR1 is SGHTA and CDR2 is FQGNSA. With 5 bases clipped from V and 7 bases from J, the junction kept 12 bases outside the gene matches. CDR3 sequence reads: CASSPTREGLNTQYF. CDR3 nucleotides: TGTGCCAGCAGCCCAACGAGGGAGGGCCTTAATACGCAGTATTTT.

Only a few counts were recorded for this clonotype. J is TRBJ1-3 and V is TRBV12-3 or TRBV12-4, with 11 bases matching TRBD1. V shed 6 bases and J 3 bases; nucleotides not matched to a gene: 10. The CDR3 totals 17 residues. CDR3 coding DNA: TGTGCCAGCAGCTTGGGACAGGGGGTTTTGTATGGAAACACCATATATTTT. Translating gives CASSLGQGVLYGNTIYF.

This clonotype was seen at least ten times. The V call is TRBV18, the J call TRBJ2-1, with D possibly matching TRBD2 (5 bases). Germline lookup yields CDR1 KGHSH and CDR2 LQKENI. V lost 2 bases to trimming and J lost 8 bases, with 16 bases between them. There are 15 residues in the CDR3. CDR3 nucleotide sequence: TGTGCCAGCTCACCATCTCTATCTAGCAGTGATGAGCAGTTCTTC. Its translation: CASSPSLSSSDEQFF. Filled out from reference TRBV18 and TRBJ2-1, the complete variable domain reads NAGVMQNPRHLVRRRGQEARLRCSPMKGHSHVYWYRQLPEEGLKFMVYLQKENIIDESGMPKERFSAEFPKEGPSILRIQQVVRGDSAAYFCASSPSLSSSDEQFFGPGTRLTVL.

This clonotype was observed a few times. The chain carries TRBV21-1 and TRBJ1-5. TRBV21-1 is a listed pseudogene. The CDR3 has 16 residues. CDR3 region: CASSSAGRGSNQPQHF. For the CDR3, the DNA is TGTGCCAGCAGCAGTGCCGGACGGGGAAGCAATCAGCCCCAGCATTTT.

The table lists this clonotype with a few counts. The gene calls are TRBV12-3 or TRBV12-4 and TRBJ1-1, with 8 positions matching TRBD1. J gave up 0 bases and V 5 bases, and 8 bases lay outside the gene matches. The CDR3 covers 16 residues. This CDR3 reads CASSPLRGQVNTEAFF. CDR3 DNA sequence: TGTGCCAGCAGTCCCCTCAGGGGGCAGGTGAACACTGAAGCTTTCTTT.

This clonotype was seen ten or more times. This chain joins TRBV11-2 and TRBJ2-2; tentatively, D is TRBD2 (6 bases). The length of the CDR3 is 15 residues. V was cut by 5 bases and J by 5 bases, with 15 bases left in between. Germline-derived CDR1 and CDR2 are SGHAT and FQNNGV. The CDR3 DNA reads TGTGCCAGCAGCGGGCCGGGAGTAGATACCGGGGAGCTGTTTTTT. Translating it yields CASSGPGVDTGELFF.

The genes are TRBV5-1 and TRBJ1-1; the D is unclear. V gave up 3 bases and J gave up 4 bases, with 10 bases separating them. This CDR3 is built from 13 residues. CDR1 is SGHRS, CDR2 YFSETQ, per germline. CDR3 sequence reads: CASSSAGVTEAFF. The CDR3 DNA reads TGCGCCAGCAGCTCGGCGGGCGTCACTGAAGCTTTCTTT.

This clonotype was counted many times. The chain employs TRBV7-9 and TRBJ2-7; 11 positions agree with TRBD2. The J segment lost 7 bases and the V segment lost 6 bases, leaving 11 bases of the junction unmatched. Germline assignment: CDR1 SEHNR and CDR2 FQNEAQ (reference sequence). CDR3 size: 15 residues. Written as DNA, the CDR3 is TGTGCCAGCAGTTCGGGACTAGCGGCCCTACGGGAGCAGTACTTC. Translating gives CASSSGLAALREQYF.

This clonotype has a handful of counts. The V and J genes are TRBV2 and TRBJ2-3; no clear D. Trimming left V 5 bases short and J 3 bases short, with 15 bases between. CDR1 is SNHLY and CDR2 is FYNNEI in the germline V gene. The CDR3 contains 15 residues. Here the CDR3 DNA reads TGTGCCAGCAGTTTGAAGCGTGGTGGAACAGATACGCAGTATTTT. It translates to CASSLKRGGTDTQYF.

In this sample, this clonotype turned up a few times. The chain joins TRBV7-3 to TRBJ2-2, with D tentatively TRBD1 (6 bases). Germline V gene data show CDR1 as SGHTA and CDR2 as FQGTGA. The CDR3 is 13 residues long. Trimming cost V 5 bases and J 5 bases, with 9 bases left between them. The CDR3 DNA reads TGTGCCAGCAGCACTACAGGGACCGGGGAGCTGTTTTTT. Translated, it gives CASSTTGTGELFF. The whole variable domain, filled in from reference TRBV7-3 and TRBJ2-2, reads GAGVSQTPSNKVTEKGKYVELRCDPISGHTALYWYRQSLGQGPEFLIYFQGTGAADDSGLPNDRFFAVRPEGSVSTLKIQRTERGDSAVYLCASSTTGTGELFFGEGSRLTVL.

This clonotype showed up just a few times. The rearrangement joins TRBV29-1 to TRBJ2-7, with 11 bases aligning to TRBD1. The V and J ends lost 7 bases and 7 bases, in that order; junction bases with no gene match: 6. The CDR3 is 12 residues long. In germline, CDR1 is SQVTM, CDR2 ANQGSEA. The CDR3 DNA sequence: TGCAGCGCTGGGGACAGGGGGAGAGAGCAGTACTTC. Translating gives CSAGDRGREQYF.